The 5 T cell receptor beta chains given below trace back to one sample, sequenced in a study of T cell repertoires in cytomegalovirus infection. TCRdb reprocessed the reads via MiXCR and lists one record per CDR3 protein. The data show approximately 750,000 distinct CDR3 sequences, approximately 40% seen once. The sample consisted of PBMCs. The receptors shown here come from a human donor in good health (CMV status not recorded). Some clones in this sample may be carry-over from other donors' samples.

As concerns this clonotype: A much larger clone differs by one base, so this may be a read error. The chain carries TRBV7-2 and TRBJ2-3, with 10 bases that match TRBD2. Germline lookup yields CDR1 SGHTA and CDR2 FQGNSA. This CDR3 is 16 amino acids long. DNA for the CDR3: TGTGCCAGCAGCTCCTTACTAGCGGGAAGCACAGATACGCAGTCTTTT. Encoded protein: CASSSLLAGSTDTQSF.

This clonotype has more than one count but fewer than ten. This chain connects TRBV28 to TRBJ2-2; 11 bases map to TRBD2. The J segment lost 0 bases and the V segment lost 7 bases, leaving 7 bases of the junction unmatched. This CDR3 spans 17 amino acids. Germline assignment: CDR1 MDHEN and CDR2 SYDVKM. In DNA form, the CDR3 reads TGTGCCAGCAACGCCGGGACTAGCGGACCGAACACCGGGGAGCTGTTTTTT. Its translation is CASNAGTSGPNTGELFF.

J is TRBJ2-2 and V is TRBV20-1; tentative D call: TRBD1 (5 bases). The germline V gene has CDR1 DFQATT and CDR2 SNEGSKA (reference sequence). V was pared by 6 bases and J by 4 bases, with 15 bases between. This CDR3 comprises 14 residues. CDR3 amino acids: CSAPQGKGTGELFF. The CDR3, as DNA: TGCAGTGCCCCCCAGGGTAAGGGCACCGGGGAGCTGTTTTTT.

This clonotype came up a few times. J is TRBJ2-3 and V is TRBV19; no definite D call. Deletions cut 6 bases from V and 8 bases from J, with 9 bases between. Per the germline V gene, CDR1 is LNHDA and CDR2 is SQIVND (reference sequence). The CDR3 extends over 11 amino acids. In DNA form, the CDR3 reads TGTGCCAGTAGGGGGTTTGGTACGCAGTATTTT. Its protein product is CASRGFGTQYF.

This clonotype was seen many times. This sequence joins TRBV7-2 and TRBJ1-5; 7 positions agree with TRBD1. The CDR3 spans 15 residues. J was trimmed by 4 bases and V by 5 bases; bases with no gene match: 8. Germline CDR1 reads SGHTA; CDR2 reads FQGNSA. This chain's CDR3 is CASSLGTVFNQPQHF. CDR3 nucleotides: TGTGCCAGCAGCCTTGGGACAGTCTTTAATCAGCCCCAGCATTTT.